This T cell receptor (beta chain) came from a study of blood T cell repertoires in COVID-19. Study-wide context: COVID-19 samples, acute and convalescent, were from the United States, Italy and Spain.

The method was immunoSEQ multiplex PCR; TCRdb's version includes in-frame clones alone and lacks a portion of them. The data hold some 500,000 clones, with roughly 88% observed a single time. Participants were aged about 18 to 90 years from 24 US areas. Participants' own reports of clinical history determined their cohort assignment. Trimming shortened V by 2 bases and J by 6 bases, and 13 bases separated the two germline ends. The germline V gene encodes CDR1 SGHTA and CDR2 FQGNSA. This CDR3 contains 15 residues. The TCR originated in a woman between 35 and 50 years old who had recovered from COVID-19. The sequenced sample consisted of PBMCs or T cells enriched from blood (not recorded which). The gene calls are TRBV7-2 and TRBJ2-2; a weak D match, TRBD1 (6 bases). CDR3 amino acids: CASSLTQGTAGELFF. The CDR3 nucleotides are TGTGCCAGCAGCTTAACACAGGGCACCGCCGGGGAGCTGTTTTTT.